This T cell receptor beta chain was sequenced for a study of T cells after yellow fever vaccination (dated by TCRdb to the late 2010s). With respect to the entire study: The SMART-Seq v4 Ultra Low Input RNA kit was used to prepare libraries from fractions with low cell numbers. Two healthy male donors, one aged 18 to 30 and one aged 30 to 40 years, made up the cohort. Bulk TCR alpha and beta repertoires were sequenced longitudinally to track T-cell clones before and after primary and booster YFV17D yellow fever vaccination. Blood was drawn at multiple timepoints before and after primary and secondary immunization, with bulk PBMC replicates and cell subsets isolated. Study-wide conclusions, independent of this receptor: Computational filtering was needed because FACS-sorted repertoires could contain abundant contaminating clonotypes from the bulk population. A small fraction of clonotypes appeared in both the CD4 and CD8 compartments, likely as a result of convergent recombination. Compared with the primary T-cell response, the secondary T-cell response was faster but weaker, reaching its peak on day 5 rather than on day 15. Most clones expanded after primary vaccination were re-detected after the booster (almost 97% of CD4 and around 88% of CD8), suggesting broad memory maintenance. Because the study included only two donors, the extent to which the findings can be generalized is limited.

This clonotype was seen only a few times. This receptor's antigen is unknown. There are no base qualities to consult, and no much larger clone falls within one base. This sample's treatment or condition label indicates: live attenuated yellow fever vaccine strain. A standard Ficoll-Paque protocol was used to isolate PBMCs from peripheral blood. Dynabeads CD4 and CD8 positive selection kits were used to isolate CD4 and CD8 T-cell fractions. TriZol was used to extract RNA from bulk PBMCs, from CD4 and CD8 fractions, and from dextramer-positive and dextramer-negative fractions. Counted from cysteine to phenylalanine, this CDR3 has 14 amino acids. The CDR3 DNA has 42 bases and is translated from base 1. The CDR1 and CDR2 encoded by the germline V gene (reference sequence) are SGHNT and YYREEE. At the junction V is shortened by 1 base and J by 0 bases, with 8 bases in between. This sample was sequenced with an Illumina NovaSeq 6000. TCR cDNA was synthesized by 5'RACE template switching, which introduced a universal primer site and unique molecular identifiers. Priming of cDNA synthesis was performed from both the TCR alpha and TCR beta constant segments. Library amplification involved two PCR steps, and the second step added sample barcodes and sequencing adapters. Sequencing of the libraries was done on either Illumina HiSeq 2500 (2x100 bp) or NovaSeq (2x150 bp). The authors processed their data as follows. MIGEC handled demultiplexing of reads and collapsing into UMI consensus sequences, while MiXCR performed V(D)J alignment. Using edgeR on replicate PBMC samples, clonotypes were called vaccine-responding if FDR was below 0.01 and the log2 fold change was above 5 up to day 15. CD4 or CD8 identity was assigned to each bulk clonotype according to whether the clonotype was present at higher abundance in the sequenced CD4 repertoire or the sequenced CD8 repertoire. The public reads were quality trimmed at Q25 with fastp and then assembled into clones with MiXCR by TCRdb, keeping productive beta chains. Rows with a matching CDR3 protein are joined into one entry that keeps the most common DNA and genes. The V and J calls shown here were made by TCRdb, not taken from the authors' results. This sample is represented by about 340,000 distinct CDR3 sequences; 9.5% to 15% of them were singletons. The ten most abundant clones make up 2.5% to 4% of the sample.

The sample in question was CD4+ T cells sorted from PBMCs, obtained 15 days after the yellow fever booster vaccination. Recombination linked TRBV5-4 to TRBJ2-7; the D gene is unclear. This clonotype was sampled from a man aged 18 to 30 who received the YFV17D yellow fever vaccine. The CDR3 loop reads CASSLFQGSYEQYF. DNA sequence: TGTGCCAGCAGCTTGTTTCAAGGCTCCTACGAGCAGTACTTC.